The rows below give T cell receptor beta chains drawn from one sample of a study of cytomegalovirus exposure and HLA in healthy donors. Repertoires were generated with immunoSEQ multiplex PCR, while TCRdb's copy carries only in-frame clones and drops some. The table includes a few hundred thousand clones, about four fifths detected once. The specimen was PBMCs. These receptors were taken from a girl aged 2 to 9 in good health and CMV-seronegative. Each CDR3 is given with its conserved first and last residue. The D gene is left open where the match is weak. Part of the rows lack a size; the others show once, few, many or a class for expanded clones.

D gene	clone size	V gene	J gene	CDR3 DNA	CDR3 protein
NA	NA	TRBV27	TRBJ2-7	TGTGCCAGCAGTTTATCTAGTAATTACGAGCAGTACTTC	CASSLSSNYEQYF
NA	NA	TRBV7-2	TRBJ2-7	TGTGCCAGCAGCGGACGAAGGACCGGGGCCTACGAGCAGTACTTC	CASSGRRTGAYEQYF
TRBD1	NA	TRBV6-1	TRBJ2-7	TGTGCCAGCAGGGAGACAGGGATGATCTACGAGCAGTACTTC	CASRETGMIYEQYF
NA	NA	TRBV10-3	TRBJ1-5	TGTGCCATCAGCGCTAAACAGGTAACTAGCAATCAGCCCCAGCATTTT	CAISAKQVTSNQPQHF
NA	NA	TRBV28	TRBJ1-4	TGTGCCAGCAGTTTGGGACAATTAGGAGAAAAACTGTTTTTT	CASSLGQLGEKLFF
NA	once	TRBV6-5	TRBJ1-6	TGTGCCAGCAGTTACTCGCGGCTTCCCTATAATTCACCCCTCCACTTT	CASSYSRLPYNSPLHF
NA	NA	TRBV6-5	TRBJ1-2	TGTGCCAGCAGTCCCGCTTGGTGGGAGGGCTATGGCTACACCTTC	CASSPAWWEGYGYTF
TRBD2	NA	TRBV11-3	TRBJ2-1	TGTGCCAGCAGCTTAGAAAGTTTTGGGAGCGGGAAATACAATGAGCAGTTCTTC	CASSLESFGSGKYNEQFF
NA	NA	TRBV7-8	TRBJ1-6	TGTGCCAGCAGCTCCGAAGCCAGCGGCGGGTATAATTCACCCCTCCACTTT	CASSSEASGGYNSPLHF
NA	NA	TRBV5-1	TRBJ2-7	TGCGCCAGCAGCTTCCTCACAGGCCCTGCTTACTTC	CASSFLTGPAYF
NA	few	TRBV27	TRBJ2-5	TGTGCCAGCAGTTTAAGGGCCCGGGGGACCCAGTACTTC	CASSLRARGTQYF
TRBD1	NA	TRBV10-1	TRBJ2-2	TGCGCCAGCAGTGAGGTCCCCAGGGGGCTAAACACCGGGGAGCTGTTTTTT	CASSEVPRGLNTGELFF
TRBD1	NA	TRBV7-6	TRBJ2-7	TGTGCCAGCAGCATCGACAGGGGGTTCTACGAGCAGTACTTC	CASSIDRGFYEQYF
NA	few	TRBV11-2	TRBJ1-2	TGTGCCAGCAGCTACCCCACAGGGATTGGCTACACCTTC	CASSYPTGIGYTF
NA	NA	TRBV6-1	TRBJ2-1	TGTGCCAGCCCCCCTCCCTATTCCTACAATGAGCAGTTCTTC	CASPPPYSYNEQFF
TRBD1	NA	TRBV28	TRBJ1-2	TGTGCCAGCAGCCGGACAGGGCTCTATGGCTACACCTTC	CASSRTGLYGYTF
NA	NA	TRBV20-1	TRBJ1-1	TGCAGTGTAGGCAGGCGGGGGGAAGCTTTCTTT	CSVGRRGEAFF
NA	NA	TRBV28	TRBJ1-1	TGTGCCAGCAGTTTCCGCCCCAGGGGCCCTAACCCGAACACTGAAGCTTTCTTT	CASSFRPRGPNPNTEAFF
NA	NA	TRBV10-3	TRBJ2-4	TGTGCCATCAGTGAGAGCGGCAAAGAAAACATTCAGTACTTC	CAISESGKENIQYF
TRBD2	NA	TRBV7-9	TRBJ2-1	TGTTCCAGCAGCTTAGCGCTTGGGCGGGGGTACAATGAGCAGTTCTTC	CSSSLALGRGYNEQFF
NA	NA	TRBV28	TRBJ1-2	TGTGCCAGCAGTTTGATTGACCGGGATGGCTACACCTTC	CASSLIDRDGYTF
TRBD2	NA	TRBV6-1	TRBJ2-7	TGTGCCACCCAAGAGGGCGGGAGCTACGAGCAGTACTTC	CATQEGGSYEQYF